A selection of T cell receptor beta chains follows, all from one sample in a study of control samples from healthy donors and cancer patients. The data were produced by immunoSEQ multiplex PCR, yet TCRdb's version contains in-frame clones alone and is incomplete. The profile shows some 18,000 clones, about 85% of them singletons. The sample consisted of PBMCs. These receptors were taken from a woman in her seventies with lung cancer. Both conserved end residues are part of each CDR3. Each record gives: V gene, CDR3 length, J gene, CDR3 protein.

v_call: TRBV7-3; cdr3_length: 14; j_call: TRBJ2-5; cdr3_aa: CASSLDRGGETQYF
v_call: TRBV29-1; cdr3_length: 13; j_call: TRBJ2-4; cdr3_aa: CSARGGAQDIQYF
v_call: TRBV19; cdr3_length: 15; j_call: TRBJ1-5; cdr3_aa: CASSTSAGVNQPQHF
v_call: TRBV5-1; cdr3_length: 15; j_call: TRBJ2-7; cdr3_aa: CASSVESRNSYEQYF
v_call: TRBV2; cdr3_length: 14; j_call: TRBJ2-3; cdr3_aa: CASSESGRGLPQYF
v_call: TRBV9; cdr3_length: 13; j_call: TRBJ2-3; cdr3_aa: CASSPATTDTQYF
v_call: TRBV6-2/TRBV6-3; cdr3_length: 15; j_call: TRBJ2-7; cdr3_aa: CASSWPGQGVHEQYF
v_call: TRBV7-2; cdr3_length: 15; j_call: TRBJ2-7; cdr3_aa: CASSLTSGRMYEQYF
v_call: TRBV27; cdr3_length: 15; j_call: TRBJ2-7; cdr3_aa: CASNSLGEGTYEQYF
v_call: TRBV7-2; cdr3_length: 15; j_call: TRBJ1-3; cdr3_aa: CASSPYTDSGNTIYF
v_call: TRBV11-2; cdr3_length: 15; j_call: TRBJ2-5; cdr3_aa: CASSLLAGVGETQYF
v_call: TRBV28; cdr3_length: 16; j_call: TRBJ2-3; cdr3_aa: CASSLYRGILTDTQYF
v_call: TRBV30; cdr3_length: 15; j_call: TRBJ2-2; cdr3_aa: CAWGGLAVNTGELFF
v_call: TRBV4-3; cdr3_length: 15; j_call: TRBJ1-1; cdr3_aa: CASSQDGVFNTEAFF
v_call: TRBV6-5; cdr3_length: 13; j_call: TRBJ2-2; cdr3_aa: CASSYSYTGELFF
v_call: TRBV27; cdr3_length: 17; j_call: TRBJ2-1; cdr3_aa: CASSPRSSGLNFNEQFF
v_call: TRBV5-8; cdr3_length: 16; j_call: TRBJ2-1; cdr3_aa: CASSLGLAGGSNEQFF
v_call: TRBV12-3/TRBV12-4; cdr3_length: 12; j_call: TRBJ2-1; cdr3_aa: CASRRLGGEQFF
v_call: TRBV4-1; cdr3_length: 16; j_call: TRBJ2-1; cdr3_aa: CASSPPTGVPYNEQFF
v_call: TRBV11-3; cdr3_length: 19; j_call: TRBJ2-4; cdr3_aa: CASSFTGAAGGPLAYIQYF
v_call: TRBV7-2; cdr3_length: 15; j_call: TRBJ2-1; cdr3_aa: CASSLGGRGYNEQFF
v_call: TRBV5-1; cdr3_length: 13; j_call: TRBJ2-3; cdr3_aa: CASSLGPTDTQYF
v_call: TRBV27; cdr3_length: 16; j_call: TRBJ2-5; cdr3_aa: CASSPSGLAGEETQYF
v_call: TRBV27; cdr3_length: 19; j_call: TRBJ2-7; cdr3_aa: CASSLTRTSGRSKSYEQYF
v_call: TRBV24-1; cdr3_length: 16; j_call: TRBJ2-5; cdr3_aa: CATSDFPGSGQETQYF
v_call: TRBV18; cdr3_length: 13; j_call: TRBJ2-1; cdr3_aa: CASSLVLGQPQFF
v_call: TRBV3-1/TRBV3-2; cdr3_length: 16; j_call: TRBJ2-5; cdr3_aa: CASSRAATGGSETQYF
v_call: TRBV5-8; cdr3_length: 14; j_call: TRBJ2-1; cdr3_aa: CASSTGDFYNEQFF
v_call: TRBV18; cdr3_length: 20; j_call: TRBJ2-1; cdr3_aa: CASSLYWGQGVLSSYNEQFF
v_call: TRBV18; cdr3_length: 15; j_call: TRBJ1-2; cdr3_aa: CASSPTRQGRDGYTF
v_call: TRBV14; cdr3_length: 14; j_call: TRBJ2-1; cdr3_aa: CASSPGTGGPIGFF
v_call: TRBV5-4; cdr3_length: 16; j_call: TRBJ2-4; cdr3_aa: CASSLGSGAGKNIQYF
v_call: TRBV29-1; cdr3_length: 12; j_call: TRBJ2-1; cdr3_aa: CSVESQDNEQFF
v_call: TRBV10-2; cdr3_length: 11; j_call: TRBJ2-7; cdr3_aa: CASSSSYEQYF
v_call: TRBV7-7; cdr3_length: 15; j_call: TRBJ2-2; cdr3_aa: CASSPGKGNTGELFF
v_call: TRBV6-6; cdr3_length: 15; j_call: TRBJ2-5; cdr3_aa: CASKSRGVVGETQYF
v_call: TRBV24-1; cdr3_length: 16; j_call: TRBJ1-4; cdr3_aa: CATSDSQKGQYEKLFF
v_call: TRBV7-8; cdr3_length: 16; j_call: TRBJ2-1; cdr3_aa: CASSRHLATMIGEQFF
v_call: TRBV19; cdr3_length: 15; j_call: TRBJ2-1; cdr3_aa: CASSITSGEYNEQFF
v_call: TRBV30; cdr3_length: 13; j_call: TRBJ2-7; cdr3_aa: CAWSGQDAYEQYF
v_call: TRBV5-8; cdr3_length: 15; j_call: TRBJ1-5; cdr3_aa: CASSVTGGSNQPQHF
v_call: TRBV7-2; cdr3_length: 16; j_call: TRBJ2-5; cdr3_aa: CASSLGGLAGAETQYF
v_call: TRBV5-1; cdr3_length: 15; j_call: TRBJ2-5; cdr3_aa: CASSLGSREGETQYF